This passage covers 20 T cell receptor beta chains from one sample sequenced in a study of Ad26.COV2.S vaccination and SARS-CoV-2 variants. Here immunoSEQ multiplex PCR was the method, and the copy in TCRdb shows in-frame clones only, minus some. The table includes about 440,000 clones, 90% detected once. Treatment here: 15 to 20 received Ad26.COV2.S at low or high dose, single or two shots; about 5 received placebo; per-sample allocation not given. It was on day 63 after the first vaccine or placebo injection that samples were taken. The sequences come from peripheral blood, collected in a trial of Ad26.COV2.S vaccine versus placebo. The receptors originated from a person aged 18-60 years who received the Ad26.COV2.S COVID-19 vaccine or a placebo.

The rearrangement links TRBV7-2 to TRBJ2-6; weak D call: TRBD2 (6 bases). The germline gives CDR1 SGHTA, CDR2 FQGNSA. Trimming removed 5 bases at V and 0 bases at J, with 14 bases between. The CDR3 is 17 amino acids. The CDR3 sequence: CASSPLGGFSGANVLTF. The CDR3 nucleotides read TGTGCCAGCAGCCCCCTGGGGGGTTTCTCTGGGGCCAACGTCCTGACTTTC.

This clone has just one count. J is TRBJ2-7 and V is TRBV6-2 or TRBV6-3; D ambiguous. V shed 0 bases and J shed 5 bases, with 17 bases lying between them. CDR3 length: 16 amino acids. Germline V CDR1 and CDR2: MNHEY, SVGEGT. The CDR3 nucleotides read TGTGCCAGCAGTTACTCCTTCAATGGTGGTCGGGACGAGCAGTACTTC. The encoded protein is CASSYSFNGGRDEQYF.

The rearrangement joins TRBV19 to TRBJ1-2, with 9 bases matching TRBD1. The junction had 15 bases not matched to a gene; V was cut back by 9 bases and J by 7 bases. Germline lookup yields CDR1 LNHDA and CDR2 SQIVND (reference sequence). CDR3 length: 15 residues. The CDR3 loop reads CARAPSDRGQAGYTF. The CDR3 DNA reads as TGTGCCAGAGCACCATCGGACAGGGGACAGGCTGGCTACACCTTC.

This clone appeared a single time. The genes are TRBV27 and TRBJ2-7, with D possibly TRBD2 on 5 matching bases. Between the trimmed V and J ends, which lost 4 bases and 0 bases, there was a span of 13 bases. CDR1 and CDR2 from the germline V gene are MNHEY and SMNVEV (reference sequence). The CDR3 sequence is 15 residues long. The CDR3 nucleotides are TGTGCCAGCAGTTCGCCCGGGGTGGACTCCTACGAGCAGTACTTC. Protein sequence: CASSSPGVDSYEQYF.

The rearrangement links TRBV5-4 to TRBJ2-1; 9 bases fit TRBD1. There are 15 residues in the CDR3. Trimming took 0 bases from V and 5 from J; bases not matched to a gene: 3. Germline V gene lookup returns CDR1 SGHNT and CDR2 YYREEE (reference sequence). CDR3 amino acids: CASSLDRGLHNEQFF. CDR3 bases: TGTGCCAGCAGCTTGGACAGGGGGCTCCACAATGAGCAGTTCTTC.

As to this clone: A read error may account for a junction end that differs from germline. The chain has TRBV6-2 or TRBV6-3 and TRBJ2-7; D gene uncertain. Germline CDR1 reads MNHEY; CDR2 reads SVGEGT. This CDR3 has 13 residues. The CDR3 bases are TGTGCCAGCAGTTACTCGCGCCAGTTACTTATGAACTTC. It translates to CASSYSRQLLMNF.

The gene calls are TRBV7-9 and TRBJ2-2; D is undetermined. This CDR3 contains 13 residues. In germline, CDR1 is SEHNR, CDR2 FQNEAQ (reference sequence). Between the trimmed V and J ends, which lost 3 bases and 4 bases, there was a span of 6 bases. The chain's CDR3 is CASSFTSTGELFF. The CDR3, as DNA: TGTGCCAGCAGCTTTACCAGCACCGGGGAGCTGTTTTTT.

Regarding this clone: This may be a read error, as it is one base from a much larger clone. This sequence joins TRBV28 and TRBJ2-6; D is unresolved. This CDR3 spans 14 amino acids. CDR1 is MDHEN, CDR2 SYDVKM, per germline. V gave up 4 bases and J gave up 0 bases, with 4 bases separating them. CDR3 in amino acids: CASSYPSGANVLTF. The CDR3 DNA follows: TGTGCCAGCAGTTATCCCTCTGGGGCCAACGTCCTGACTTTC.

The rearrangement uses TRBV25-1 and TRBJ2-1; possibly TRBD2 for D (5 bases). The CDR3 has 15 amino acids. Germline CDR1 and CDR2: MGHDK and SYGVNS. Trimming stripped 3 bases from V and 2 bases from J, with 11 bases between. The CDR3 sequence: CASSDGGPAYNEQFF. The CDR3 DNA reads as TGTGCCAGCAGTGACGGAGGACCAGCCTACAATGAGCAGTTCTTC.

The chain combines TRBV29-1 with TRBJ1-1; D is unresolved. CDR1 and CDR2 (germline): SQVTM, ANQGSEA. CDR3 length: 13 amino acids. Trimming removed 2 bases at V and 0 bases at J, with 7 bases between. CDR3 DNA sequence: TGCAGCGTTGAATATTCGATGAACACTGAAGCTTTCTTT. This sequence encodes CSVEYSMNTEAFF.

CDR3 loop: CASRPTESYEQYF. CDR3 DNA sequence: TGTGCCAGCAGACCGACGGAATCCTACGAGCAGTACTTC. The gene calls are TRBV28 and TRBJ2-7; D not resolved. The germline gives CDR1 MDHEN, CDR2 SYDVKM. Trimming removed 6 bases at V and 1 base at J, with 10 bases between. The CDR3 runs to 13 residues.

This clone has only a few counts. The chain uses TRBV6-2 or TRBV6-3 and TRBJ2-7, with D possibly matching TRBD2 (6 bases). Germline CDR1 is MNHEY and CDR2 is SVGEGT. V was trimmed by 4 bases and J by 0 bases, leaving 13 bases between them. The CDR3 runs 15 residues. The CDR3 spells CASSSTSRSSYEQYF. The CDR3 DNA reads TGTGCCAGCAGTTCCACTAGCCGCAGCTCCTACGAGCAGTACTTC.

CDR3 in DNA: TGTGCCGCATGGGACACCCCCCGGGAGACCCAGTACTTC. Its translation is CAAWDTPRETQYF. The rearrangement links TRBV19 to TRBJ2-5, with D possibly being TRBD1 (6 bases). V was clipped by 11 bases and J by 5 bases, with 18 bases between them. Germline loops: CDR1 LNHDA, CDR2 SQIVND (reference sequence). This CDR3 is built from 13 residues.

The genes are TRBV28 and TRBJ2-7; a possible D gene is TRBD1 (7 bases). The germline V gene has CDR1 MDHEN and CDR2 SYDVKM. The length of the CDR3 is 11 residues. V lost 5 bases, J lost 6 bases, and 8 bases lay in between. CDR3 sequence reads: CASSQGGEQYF. The CDR3 coding sequence is TGTGCCAGCAGTCAGGGGGGCGAGCAGTACTTC.

The chain recombines TRBV19 with TRBJ2-6, with D perhaps matching TRBD1 (6 bases). The CDR3 has 18 amino acids. Per the germline V gene, CDR1 is LNHDA and CDR2 is SQIVND (reference sequence). The V end was cut by 3 bases, the J end by 0 bases, with 15 bases between. The CDR3 loop reads CASSMVRGSGSGANVLTF. CDR3 nucleotide sequence: TGTGCCAGTAGTATGGTCAGGGGATCTGGCTCTGGGGCCAACGTCCTGACTTTC.

J is TRBJ2-7 and V is TRBV18; TRBD1 agrees at 8 bases. From germline, CDR1 is KGHSH and CDR2 LQKENI. The J segment lost 6 bases and the V segment lost 3 bases, leaving 1 base of the junction unmatched. The CDR3 is made up of 12 amino acids. The CDR3 is CASSPGTGEQYF. The DNA of the CDR3 is TGTGCCAGCTCACCCGGGACAGGCGAGCAGTACTTC.

The chain joins TRBV20-1 to TRBJ2-7; the D is unclear. V lost 3 bases and J 7 bases, leaving 7 bases between the germline ends. CDR1 is DFQATT and CDR2 is SNEGSKA in the germline V gene (reference sequence). The CDR3 extends over 10 amino acids. The chain's CDR3 is CSASKFEQYF. Here the CDR3 DNA reads TGCAGTGCTAGTAAATTTGAGCAGTACTTC.

This clone was counted only a few times. The gene calls are TRBV29-1 and TRBJ1-1; D is undetermined. This CDR3 spans 15 amino acids. V shed 3 bases and J shed 1 base, with 15 bases lying between them. Germline CDR1 is SQVTM and CDR2 is ANQGSEA. For the CDR3, the DNA is TGCAGCGTTGAGGGCAGAGGCGGAAGGAACACTGAAGCTTTCTTT. Protein product: CSVEGRGGRNTEAFF.

This clone showed up just once. V is TRBV5-6 and J is TRBJ1-2; unclear D gene. CDR1 is SGHDT and CDR2 is YYEEEE in the germline V gene. There are 12 residues in the CDR3. V lost 4 bases, J lost 3 bases, and 7 bases lay in between. CDR3 in DNA: TGTGCCAGCAGCCCCAAGGACTATGGCTACACCTTC. Protein sequence: CASSPKDYGYTF. Supplemented by reference TRBV5-6 and TRBJ1-2, the full variable domain reads DAGVTQSPTHLIKTRGQQVTLRCSPKSGHDTVSWYQQALGQGPQFIFQYYEEEERQRGNFPDRFSGHQFPNYSSELNVNALLLGDSALYLCASSPKDYGYTFGSGTRLTVV.

The table lists this clone with a count of one. The CDR3 region has the DNA TGTGCCAGCAGTGAAGGACTGAGCAATCAGCCCCAGCATTTT. Its protein product is CASSEGLSNQPQHF. The chain links TRBV6-1 to TRBJ1-5; D gene ambiguous. CDR1 is MNHNS, CDR2 SASEGT, per germline. The V gene lost 1 base and the J gene lost 1 base, with 5 bases spanning the gap. This CDR3 contains 14 residues.